This note documents a single TCR beta chain sequence. Its antigen is unidentified. Trimming stripped 5 bases from V and 5 bases from J, with 21 bases between. Germline values: CDR1 SGHTA, CDR2 FQGTGA. CDR3 size: 16 residues. TCRdb re-called the 5' RACE reads with MiXCR, one entry per CDR3 protein. This sample has 140,000 to 150,000 distinct CDR3 sequences; under 30% occur once, and the top ten carry around a quarter. This entry is derived from a study of T-cell memory formation after mild COVID-19. General study points: Unconfirmed was the SARS-CoV-2 specificity of second-wave clones that peaked on day 37.

The clonotype originates from an adult woman who had mild COVID-19 (a few samples of this study predate the infection). Cell type and time point are not known. The sample consisted of PBMCs or a T cell subset sorted from them (not recorded which). The chain recombines TRBV7-3 with TRBJ2-5; maybe TRBD1 (6 bases). The CDR3 DNA sequence: TGTGCCAGCAGCCCAGGGGACCGACCCCCGCAGGAGACCCAGTACTTC. Translation gives CASSPGDRPPQETQYF.